This entry lists 12 T cell receptor beta chains sequenced from one sample in a study of blood T cell repertoires in COVID-19. Some clones are missing from TCRdb's copy, which holds only in-frame ones; the method was immunoSEQ multiplex PCR. The sample carries over 200,000 clones, approximately 90% recorded once. The sample taken for sequencing was PBMCs or T cells enriched from blood (not recorded which). These receptors all come from a man aged 25 to 45 who had recovered from COVID-19.

This clone was seen a few times. The chain is built from TRBV9 and TRBJ2-3, with 7 bases fitting TRBD2. This CDR3 is built from 15 residues. CDR1 is SGDLS, CDR2 YYNGEE, per germline. V lost 4 bases, J lost 2 bases, and 7 bases stayed unmatched. The chain's CDR3 is CASSLGGSHTDTQYF. The CDR3 DNA follows: TGTGCCAGCAGCTTGGGAGGGAGTCACACAGATACGCAGTATTTT. The whole variable domain, filled in from reference TRBV9 and TRBJ2-3, reads DSGVTQTPKHLITATGQRVTLRCSPRSGDLSVYWYQQSLDQGLQFLIQYYNGEERAKGNILERFSAQQFPDLHSELNLSSLELGDSALYFCASSLGGSHTDTQYFGPGTRLTVL.

V is TRBV19 and J is TRBJ2-7; 12 bases align to TRBD1. Germline V gene lookup returns CDR1 LNHDA and CDR2 SQIVND (reference sequence). The CDR3 totals 14 residues. J lost 4 bases, V lost 4 bases, and 2 bases had no gene match. The CDR3 loop is CASSRDRGPYEQYF. As DNA, the CDR3 is TGTGCCAGTAGTAGGGACAGGGGGCCATACGAGCAGTACTTC.

The chain links TRBV30 to TRBJ1-4, with unresolved D. Trimming shortened V by 0 bases and J by 5 bases, and 7 bases separated the two germline ends. This CDR3 has 13 residues. Looked up from germline, CDR1 is GTSNPN and CDR2 is SVGIG (reference sequence). The CDR3 is CAWSVMRNEKLFF. The CDR3 DNA reads TGTGCCTGGAGTGTAATGAGGAATGAAAAACTGTTTTTT.

The V and J genes are TRBV5-1 and TRBJ1-2; D unresolved. Germline lookup yields CDR1 SGHRS and CDR2 YFSETQ. Trimming removed 5 bases at V and 1 base at J, with 15 bases between. The CDR3 contains 15 residues. CDR3 coding DNA: TGCGCCAGCAGGCGACAACTCCAAGATAACTATGGCTACACCTTC. Its protein is CASRRQLQDNYGYTF.

As regards this clone: Within the sample, other DNA sequences also encode this same CDR3. The chain is built from TRBV7-2 and TRBJ2-7; 11 positions match TRBD2. CDR1 is SGHTA and CDR2 is FQGNSA in the germline V gene. V lost 3 bases, J lost 4 bases, and 2 bases stayed unmatched. The CDR3 is 14 amino acids. CDR3 region: CASSFGTSGYEQYF. The CDR3 DNA reads TGTGCCAGCAGCTTCGGGACTAGCGGTTACGAGCAGTACTTC.

The CDR3 spells CASSVGAGGGEKLFF. The DNA of the CDR3 is TGTGCCAGCAGCGTAGGTGCAGGGGGAGGTGAAAAACTGTTTTTT. V is TRBV9 and J is TRBJ1-4; the match to TRBD1 covers 7 bases. The CDR3 is made up of 15 amino acids. With V trimmed by 0 bases and J by 7 bases, 6 bases remained unmatched. Germline values: CDR1 SGDLS, CDR2 YYNGEE.

The gene calls are TRBV18 and TRBJ1-1; 7 bases agree with TRBD1. This CDR3 is built from 14 residues. The germline V gene encodes CDR1 KGHSH and CDR2 LQKENI. Trimming cost V 4 bases and J 1 base; bases outside gene matches: 3. CDR3 in DNA: TGTGCCAGCTCACTGGGGACAGAGAACACTGAAGCTTTCTTT. It specifies CASSLGTENTEAFF. Variable domain in full (rest from reference TRBV18 and TRBJ1-1): NAGVMQNPRHLVRRRGQEARLRCSPMKGHSHVYWYRQLPEEGLKFMVYLQKENIIDESGMPKERFSAEFPKEGPSILRIQQVVRGDSAAYFCASSLGTENTEAFFGQGTRLTVV.

The chain employs TRBV10-3 and TRBJ1-1; D is uncertain. V was trimmed by 7 bases and J by 0 bases, leaving 15 bases between them. Germline V gene data show CDR1 as ENHRY and CDR2 as SYGVKD. The CDR3 extends over 15 amino acids. In DNA, the CDR3 is TGTGCCATCAAACCAGACGGGTTCATGAACACTGAAGCTTTCTTT. Translating it yields CAIKPDGFMNTEAFF.

The chain recombines TRBV11-2 with TRBJ1-1, with D maybe TRBD1 (6 bases). This CDR3 spans 13 amino acids. CDR1 and CDR2 (germline): SGHAT, FQNNGV. V lost 4 bases to trimming and J lost 1 base, with 7 bases between them. The CDR3 sequence: CASSSDRNTEAFF. CDR3 in DNA: TGTGCCAGCAGCTCGGACAGGAACACTGAAGCTTTCTTT.

The chain links TRBV30 to TRBJ1-2; perhaps TRBD1 as D (5 bases). Germline V lookup: CDR1 GTSNPN, CDR2 SVGIG (reference sequence). This CDR3 is 14 amino acids long. Trimming cost V 0 bases and J 1 base, with 9 bases left between them. Here the CDR3 DNA reads TGTGCCTGGAGTGTACTACAGGATAACTATGGCTACACCTTC. Translating it yields CAWSVLQDNYGYTF.

This chain joins TRBV7-2 and TRBJ2-5; 7 bases match TRBD1. Germline V gives CDR1 SGHTA, CDR2 FQGNSA. Trimming at V came to 0 bases and at J to 2 bases, leaving 6 bases not matched to a gene. The CDR3 runs 16 residues. CDR3 nucleotides: TGTGCCAGCAGCTTAGCGCCGGGACAGCGTCAAGAGACCCAGTACTTC. Encoded protein: CASSLAPGQRQETQYF.

The chain joins TRBV28 to TRBJ1-5, with 9 bases aligning to TRBD1. This CDR3 contains 14 residues. Germline CDR1 and CDR2: MDHEN and SYDVKM. J lost 7 bases, V lost 7 bases, and 8 bases had no gene match. The CDR3 reads CASTLGQGPQPQHF. CDR3 nucleotide sequence: TGTGCCAGCACCCTAGGACAGGGGCCACAGCCCCAGCATTTT.